Listed here are 18 T cell receptor beta chains from one sample, sequenced in a study of OX40 agonist ivuxolimab in advanced cancers. TCRdb's copy holds only in-frame clones and misses some; the assay was immunoSEQ multiplex PCR. The table lists 55,000 to 80,000 clones, roughly 89% of them singletons. The input for sequencing was CD4+ or CD8+ T cells sorted from blood, taken in a trial of the OX40 agonist ivuxolimab. These receptor sequences come from an adult with an advanced solid tumor such as melanoma, head and neck, liver or kidney cancer.

This clone has more than one count but fewer than ten. The V call is TRBV2, the J call TRBJ1-1, with 9 bases lining up with TRBD1. J was trimmed by 6 bases and V by 6 bases; bases with no gene match: 5. The CDR3 spans 13 residues. Germline CDR1 is SNHLY and CDR2 is FYNNEI. The CDR3 sequence is CASRTGGTSEAFF. CDR3 nucleotides: TGTGCCAGCAGGACAGGGGGTACTTCTGAAGCTTTCTTT.

The chain is built from TRBV4-1 and TRBJ2-7; 9 nucleotides agree with TRBD1. Germline V CDR1 and CDR2: MGHRA, YSYEKL. Trimming cost V 5 bases and J 3 bases; bases outside gene matches: 8. CDR3 length: 15 residues. CDR3 nucleotides: TGCGCCAGCAGCGCGCCGGGACAGGGCATCTACGAGCAGTACTTC. This sequence encodes CASSAPGQGIYEQYF.

CDR3 in DNA: TGCGCCAGCAGTGACCTTTCGACAGGGGGCGGCGAGCAGTACTTC. Its translation is CASSDLSTGGGEQYF. The chain is built from TRBV10-2 and TRBJ2-7; 10 bases fit TRBD1. The CDR3 has 15 residues. The junction had 8 bases not matched to a gene; V was cut back by 3 bases and J by 6 bases. Germline CDR1 WSHSY, CDR2 SAAADI.

In DNA, the CDR3 is TGTGCCAGCAGCTCCCGGGACAGCTATGGCTACACCTTC. Translating it yields CASSSRDSYGYTF. V usage is TRBV7-9 and J usage is TRBJ1-2; 7 nucleotides match TRBD1. Per the germline V gene, CDR1 is SEHNR and CDR2 is FQNEAQ (reference sequence). This CDR3 is built from 13 residues. Unmatched junction bases numbered 3, after V lost 4 bases and J lost 4 bases.

The rearrangement links TRBV19 to TRBJ2-5; TRBD2 might be the D (5 bases). The CDR3 is 14 residues long. V lost 3 bases and J lost 4, with 12 bases in between. Germline loops: CDR1 LNHDA, CDR2 SQIVND (reference sequence). The CDR3 DNA follows: TGTGCCAGTAGTATTTCTAGCCGGGGAGAGACCCAGTACTTC. Translating it yields CASSISSRGETQYF.

The chain couples TRBV13 to TRBJ2-7, with a possible D match to TRBD1 (5 bases). From germline, CDR1 is PRHDT and CDR2 FYEKMQ (reference sequence). V was cut by 3 bases and J by 3 bases, with 15 bases left in between. The length of the CDR3 is 15 residues. The CDR3 DNA sequence: TGTGCCAGCAGCTTGGGGCAAGCGAGACTCTACGAGCAGTACTTC. Translation: CASSLGQARLYEQYF.

The CDR3 loop is CASSGQGDEQYF. The CDR3, as DNA: TGTGCCAGCAGTGGACAAGGAGACGAGCAGTACTTC. The chain recombines TRBV2 with TRBJ2-7; D is ambiguous. CDR1 SNHLY and CDR2 FYNNEI come from the germline V gene. The V and J ends lost 4 bases and 5 bases respectively, with 9 bases between them. The CDR3 consists of 12 residues.

Of note for this clone: In the same sample, other DNA sequences code for this CDR3. V is TRBV6-5 and J is TRBJ2-5, with unresolved D. CDR1 and CDR2 (germline): MNHEY, SVGAGI. The V end was cut by 5 bases, the J end by 5 bases, with 15 bases between. This CDR3 is 14 amino acids long. CDR3 DNA sequence: TGTGCCAGCAGTCCCCGGGCCACGGCGGAGACCCAGTACTTC. Translated, it gives CASSPRATAETQYF.

This rearrangement joins TRBV4-2 to TRBJ2-1, with TRBD2 identical over 8 bases. Germline V gene data show CDR1 as LGHNA and CDR2 as YNFKEQ. CDR3 size: 15 residues. Trimming at V came to 1 base and at J to 4 bases, leaving 3 bases not matched to a gene. The CDR3 here is CASSQAREGYNEQFF. As DNA, the CDR3 is TGTGCCAGCAGCCAAGCCCGGGAGGGGTACAATGAGCAGTTCTTC.

The chain uses TRBV9 and TRBJ1-2; perhaps TRBD1 as D (6 bases). Trimming removed 0 bases from V and 3 bases from J, with 9 bases in between. The V gene's germline CDR1 is SGDLS and CDR2 YYNGEE. The CDR3 contains 14 residues. The CDR3 reads CASSVGTGHYGYTF. CDR3 sequence (DNA): TGTGCCAGCAGCGTAGGAACAGGGCACTATGGCTACACCTTC.

The chain combines TRBV5-8 with TRBJ2-7, with TRBD1 identical over 7 bases. The V and J ends lost 3 bases and 3 bases, in that order; junction bases with no gene match: 12. CDR3 size: 16 residues. From germline, CDR1 is SGHTS and CDR2 YDEGEE. The CDR3 loop reads CASSSGTGTDYYEQYF. DNA for the CDR3: TGTGCCAGCAGCTCGGGTACCGGGACAGACTACTACGAGCAGTACTTC.

By proportion, this clone is large. The chain uses TRBV18 and TRBJ1-1, with D unresolved. V was clipped by 3 bases and J by 1 base, with 9 bases between them. This CDR3 is built from 14 residues. Germline V CDR1 and CDR2: KGHSH, LQKENI. The CDR3 protein is CASSPLPGNTEAFF. The CDR3 DNA reads as TGTGCCAGCTCACCTTTACCGGGGAACACTGAAGCTTTCTTT.

The CDR3 DNA follows: TGTGCCATCAGGACAGAAGAGACCCAGTACTTC. Translating it yields CAIRTEETQYF. The chain employs TRBV10-3 and TRBJ2-5, with D perhaps matching TRBD1 (5 bases). Germline CDR1 and CDR2: ENHRY and SYGVKD. The CDR3 consists of 11 residues. Trimming took 6 bases from V and 3 from J, leaving 5 bases between them.

This clone is medium-sized in the sample. The V call is TRBV6-6, the J call TRBJ1-5, with 9 bases lining up with TRBD1. The CDR3 length is 15 residues. The germline CDR1 and CDR2 sequences are MNHNY and SVGAGI (reference sequence). With 6 bases clipped from V and 6 bases from J, the junction kept 9 bases outside the gene matches. In nucleotides, the CDR3 is TGTGCCAGCAGACCCACAGGGGGCGGGAGTCAGCCCCAGCATTTT. It specifies CASRPTGGGSQPQHF.

This chain joins TRBV18 and TRBJ1-1; 7 bases align to TRBD1. Trimming took 9 bases from V and 1 from J; bases not matched to a gene: 11. Germline loops: CDR1 KGHSH, CDR2 LQKENI. The CDR3 spans 15 residues. CDR3 protein: CASPPRDRSNTEAFF. The CDR3 DNA sequence: TGTGCCAGTCCACCCCGGGACAGATCGAACACTGAAGCTTTCTTT.

The gene calls are TRBV20-1 and TRBJ2-5; no clear D. The CDR3 has 11 amino acids. Trimming removed 0 bases at V and 5 bases at J, with 4 bases between. CDR1 is DFQATT and CDR2 is SNEGSKA in the germline V gene (reference sequence). CDR3 in DNA: TGCAGTGCTAGAGAAGGGGAGACCCAGTACTTC. It yields the protein CSAREGETQYF.

The CDR3 sequence: CASSESSQIGRLVYEQYF. The CDR3 DNA reads TGCGCCAGCAGTGAGTCGTCACAAATTGGACGGCTAGTCTACGAGCAGTACTTC. The gene calls are TRBV10-2 and TRBJ2-7, with D unresolved. The CDR3 spans 18 residues. Germline V gene sequence: CDR1 WSHSY, CDR2 SAAADI. V gave up 0 bases and J gave up 3 bases, with 21 bases separating them.

The J gene is TRBJ2-7, the V gene TRBV9; the D is unclear. Germline V lookup: CDR1 SGDLS, CDR2 YYNGEE. V lost 0 bases and J lost 2, with 9 bases in between. CDR3 length: 14 amino acids. CDR3 protein: CASSVGAFAYEQYF. The CDR3 nucleotides are TGTGCCAGCAGCGTAGGGGCCTTTGCCTACGAGCAGTACTTC. The full variable domain, its missing parts supplied by reference TRBV9 and TRBJ2-7, is DSGVTQTPKHLITATGQRVTLRCSPRSGDLSVYWYQQSLDQGLQFLIQYYNGEERAKGNILERFSAQQFPDLHSELNLSSLELGDSALYFCASSVGAFAYEQYFGPGTRLTVT.